This entry lists 28 T cell receptor beta chains sequenced from one sample in a study of T cells in Graves' hyperthyroidism and ophthalmopathy. The source material, RNA transcripts, was used to amplify TCR beta CDR3 regions. The primer set for the first-round RT-PCR of the TCR CDR3 was HTBI. TCRdb passed the multiplex PCR reads through MiXCR, listing each CDR3 protein once. The sample yields some 580,000 distinct CDR3 sequences, approximately 15% seen once. Source material: blood. Receptors originate from a woman aged 40 to 49 with Graves' ophthalmopathy.

There are a few counts of this clonotype. The V gene is TRBV6-1, the J gene TRBJ2-1, with 9 bases matching TRBD1. J was trimmed by 3 bases and V by 4 bases; bases with no gene match: 10. Germline-derived CDR1 and CDR2 are MNHNS and SASEGT. This CDR3 comprises 17 residues. The CDR3 nucleotides are TGTGCCAGCAGTGCCCCGGGACAGGGATCGTTCTACAATGAGCAGTTCTTC. It codes for CASSAPGQGSFYNEQFF.

There are a few counts of this clonotype. The V call is TRBV6-1, the J call TRBJ1-2; 9 bases match TRBD1. J was trimmed by 8 bases and V by 6 bases; bases with no gene match: 4. Germline V gives CDR1 MNHNS, CDR2 SASEGT. The CDR3 length is 12 residues. CDR3 protein: CASRGDRVGYTF. The CDR3 region has the DNA TGTGCCAGCAGAGGGGACAGGGTCGGCTACACCTTC.

This chain uses TRBV4-1 with TRBJ2-3, with D maybe TRBD2 (6 bases). V lost 0 bases and J 5 bases, leaving 18 bases between the germline ends. Per the germline V gene, CDR1 is MGHRA and CDR2 is YSYEKL. The CDR3 spans 17 residues. CDR3 sequence reads: CASSQEGPGDMRDTQYF. The CDR3 region has the DNA TGCGCCAGCAGCCAAGAGGGTCCGGGGGATATGCGAGATACGCAGTATTTT.

This clonotype appeared many times. The gene calls are TRBV20-1 and TRBJ1-1, with a weak D call TRBD1 (5 bases). Germline loops: CDR1 DFQATT, CDR2 SNEGSKA (reference sequence). The V and J ends lost 2 bases and 7 bases respectively, with 11 bases between them. This CDR3 is built from 12 residues. The CDR3 bases are TGCAGTGCTAGACCTGGGACTGGTGAAGCTTTCTTT. This sequence encodes CSARPGTGEAFF.

J is TRBJ2-3 and V is TRBV4-2; D unresolved. With 1 base removed from V and 8 bases from J, the gap between germline ends came to 10 bases. The length of the CDR3 is 13 residues. Germline CDR1 is LGHNA and CDR2 is YNFKEQ. The CDR3 DNA follows: TGTGCCAGCAGCCAAGGCCTTGGGTCTACGCAGTATTTT. Translated: CASSQGLGSTQYF.

This clonotype was counted many times. The CDR3 here is CASSEAPVRLARNTDTQYF. The CDR3 nucleotides are TGTGCCAGCAGTGAAGCGCCGGTCCGCCTCGCACGGAACACAGATACGCAGTATTTT. The chain joins TRBV2 to TRBJ2-3; D not certain. Looked up from germline, CDR1 is SNHLY and CDR2 is FYNNEI. The CDR3 runs to 19 residues. V dropped 0 bases and J dropped 2 bases, with 21 bases sitting between them. The complete variable domain, with remaining parts taken from reference TRBV2 and TRBJ2-3, reads EPEVTQTPSHQVTQMGQEVILRCVPISNHLYFYWYRQILGQKVEFLVSFYNNEISEKSEIFDDQFSVERPDGSNFTLKIRSTKLEDSAMYFCASSEAPVRLARNTDTQYFGPGTRLTVL.

This clonotype has ten or more counts. The genes are TRBV18 and TRBJ2-7; TRBD1 is a possible D gene (6 bases). The V gene's germline CDR1 is KGHSH and CDR2 LQKENI. The CDR3 contains 13 residues. The ends were cut back, 5 bases at V and 5 bases at J, with 13 bases in the middle. The chain's CDR3 is CASSETGVHEQYF. As DNA, the CDR3 is TGTGCCAGCTCAGAGACAGGAGTCCACGAGCAGTACTTC.

Many counts were recorded for this clonotype. The rearrangement joins TRBV11-2 to TRBJ2-6, with a weak D call TRBD1 (6 bases). Deletions cut 6 bases from V and 1 base from J, with 10 bases between. This CDR3 is built from 15 residues. Germline CDR1 and CDR2: SGHAT and FQNNGV. The CDR3 is CASSFQGSGANVLTF. The CDR3 DNA follows: TGTGCCAGCAGTTTTCAGGGGTCTGGGGCCAACGTCCTGACTTTC.

There are many counts of this clonotype. The CDR3 sequence is CAWNLNTEAFF. The CDR3 coding sequence is TGTGCCTGGAATCTGAACACTGAAGCTTTCTTT. The rearrangement joins TRBV30 to TRBJ1-1; D call uncertain. Trimming took 4 bases from V and 0 from J, leaving 3 bases between them. Germline CDR1 GTSNPN, CDR2 SVGIG (reference sequence). There are 11 residues in the CDR3.

There are a few counts of this clonotype. The chain links TRBV5-1 to TRBJ2-2; 9 bases are shared with TRBD1. This CDR3 comprises 17 residues. CDR1 is SGHRS and CDR2 is YFSETQ in the germline V gene. The V and J ends lost 5 bases and 2 bases, in that order; junction bases with no gene match: 10. The CDR3 bases are TGCGCCAGCAGGGATGACAGGGGGGAATTAAACACCGGGGAGCTGTTTTTT. Its protein product is CASRDDRGELNTGELFF.

This clonotype was recorded at least ten times. The V call is TRBV28, the J call TRBJ1-5, with 7 bases lining up with TRBD1. This CDR3 region has 15 residues. J was trimmed by 4 bases and V by 5 bases; bases with no gene match: 8. The germline V gene encodes CDR1 MDHEN and CDR2 SYDVKM. As DNA, the CDR3 is TGTGCCAGCAGTCCCTGGGGGACAGAAAATCAGCCCCAGCATTTT. Translating it yields CASSPWGTENQPQHF.

This clonotype was counted between two and nine times. The rearrangement joins TRBV6-1 to TRBJ1-2; 11 bases map to TRBD1. Germline V gene data show CDR1 as MNHNS and CDR2 as SASEGT. Trimming removed 5 bases from V and 3 bases from J; junction bases left unmatched: 5. The CDR3 has 15 amino acids. The CDR3 DNA reads as TGTGCCAGCAGTCCCGGACAGGGGGCTTACTATGGCTACACCTTC. As protein: CASSPGQGAYYGYTF.

This clonotype was found many times. The genes are TRBV30 and TRBJ2-5; 7 bases line up with TRBD2. Germline V gene data show CDR1 as GTSNPN and CDR2 as SVGIG (reference sequence). With V trimmed by 2 bases and J by 5 bases, 5 bases remained unmatched. CDR3 size: 13 residues. The CDR3 sequence: CAWSSQGGETQYF. In DNA form, the CDR3 reads TGTGCCTGGAGTAGTCAGGGAGGGGAGACCCAGTACTTC.

The rearrangement links TRBV11-2 to TRBJ2-2, with TRBD2 matching over 7 bases. V lost 1 base, J lost 6 bases, and 8 bases stayed unmatched. The germline CDR1 and CDR2 sequences are SGHAT and FQNNGV. The CDR3 totals 16 residues. Written as DNA, the CDR3 is TGTGCCAGCAGCTTAGTCAGAGGGAGGGGTGCCGGGGAGCTGTTTTTT. This gives the protein CASSLVRGRGAGELFF. Based on the CDR3 plus reference TRBV11-2 and TRBJ2-2, the full variable domain is EAGVAQSPRYKIIEKRQSVAFWCNPISGHATLYWYQQILGQGPKLLIQFQNNGVVDDSQLPKDRFSAERLKGVDSTLKIQPAKLEDSAVYLCASSLVRGRGAGELFFGEGSRLTVL.

The rearrangement joins TRBV18 to TRBJ1-4; D not resolved. Trimming removed 2 bases at V and 5 bases at J, with 9 bases between. The CDR3 has 14 residues. From germline, CDR1 is KGHSH and CDR2 LQKENI. CDR3 sequence: CASSPAVANEKLFF. CDR3 DNA sequence: TGTGCCAGCTCACCAGCAGTGGCGAATGAAAAACTGTTTTTT.

The sample holds many counts of this clonotype. The chain recombines TRBV30 with TRBJ2-7, with 7 bases identical to TRBD1. The CDR3 totals 13 residues. V shed 2 bases, J shed 6 bases, and the junction held 7 bases outside the gene matches. Germline CDR1 reads GTSNPN; CDR2 reads SVGIG (reference sequence). The CDR3 DNA reads TGTGCCTGGAGTCGGGACAGCTTCTCCGAGCAGTACTTC. This codes for CAWSRDSFSEQYF.

This clonotype was counted at least ten times. The gene calls are TRBV5-5 and TRBJ2-1; the D is unclear. The CDR3 is 12 residues long. V lost 1 base, J lost 6 bases, and 5 bases lay in between. Per the germline V gene, CDR1 is SGHKS and CDR2 is YYEKEE (reference sequence). CDR3: CASSLSLNEQFF. CDR3 nucleotide sequence: TGTGCCAGCAGCTTGTCTCTCAATGAGCAGTTCTTC. The variable domain in full, with the rest retrieved from reference TRBV5-5 and TRBJ2-1, is DAGVTQSPTHLIKTRGQQVTLRCSPISGHKSVSWYQQVLGQGPQFIFQYYEKEERGRGNFPDRFSARQFPNYSSELNVNALLLGDSALYLCASSLSLNEQFFGPGTRLTVL.

This clonotype was seen only a few times. The chain carries TRBV19 and TRBJ2-3, with D perhaps TRBD1 (5 bases). Trimming took 4 bases from V and 1 from J, leaving 15 bases between them. The CDR3 length is 16 residues. The V gene's germline CDR1 is LNHDA and CDR2 SQIVND (reference sequence). CDR3 coding DNA: TGTGCCAGTAGTACCTTAGACAGACCTCGCACAGATACGCAGTATTTT. Its translation: CASSTLDRPRTDTQYF.

Concerning this clonotype: At one boundary the junction diverges from the germline segment, which might be a read error. This chain links TRBV20-1 with TRBJ1-1; 11 nucleotides line up with TRBD1. This CDR3 is built from 14 residues. Germline lookup yields CDR1 DFQATT and CDR2 SNEGSKA (reference sequence). Here the CDR3 reads CSASGTGGDTEALF. The CDR3 DNA is TGCAGTGCTTCCGGGACAGGGGGGGACACTGAAGCTCTCTTT.

This chain connects TRBV20-1 to TRBJ2-1; the match to TRBD2 covers 11 bases. The CDR3 length is 14 residues. The trim removed 6 bases at V and 6 bases at J, leaving 7 bases unmatched. The germline gives CDR1 DFQATT, CDR2 SNEGSKA (reference sequence). CDR3 in DNA: TGCAGTGCAAGTAGCGGGGGGGCTTTCAATGAGCAGTTCTTC. It codes for CSASSGGAFNEQFF.

This clonotype was observed many times. V and J are TRBV12-3 or TRBV12-4 and TRBJ1-5, with TRBD1 matching 8 bases. Losses at the gene ends were 6 bases for V and 6 bases for J; bases not matched to a gene: 7. The CDR3 spans 14 residues. CDR3: CASSSDRGAQPQHF. The CDR3 DNA reads as TGTGCCAGCAGCTCAGACAGGGGAGCTCAGCCCCAGCATTTT.

This clonotype was picked up many times. This chain links TRBV6-1 with TRBJ1-5, with D perhaps TRBD1 (6 bases). The CDR3 has 16 residues. Per the germline V gene, CDR1 is MNHNS and CDR2 is SASEGT. Between the trimmed V and J ends, which lost 2 bases and 2 bases, there was a span of 13 bases. This CDR3 reads CASSERTDSGNQPQHF. The CDR3 DNA sequence: TGTGCCAGCAGTGAACGGACAGACTCGGGCAATCAGCCCCAGCATTTT.

This clonotype has at least ten counts. The V gene is TRBV20-1, the J gene TRBJ2-3; D is unclear. The V gene's germline CDR1 is DFQATT and CDR2 SNEGSKA (reference sequence). With 5 bases removed from V and 4 bases from J, the gap between germline ends came to 10 bases. The CDR3 sequence is 12 residues long. Here the CDR3 reads CSALLFSDTQYF. Written as DNA, the CDR3 is TGCAGTGCTCTCCTATTCTCAGATACGCAGTATTTT.

The J gene is TRBJ2-5, the V gene TRBV29-1; possibly TRBD2 for D (6 bases). The CDR3 runs to 14 residues. V dropped 7 bases and J dropped 5 bases, with 20 bases sitting between them. The germline V gene encodes CDR1 SQVTM and CDR2 ANQGSEA. The CDR3 region has the DNA TGCAGCGCCACGGAGGGGCTAAAGGGTGAGACCCAGTACTTC. Protein sequence: CSATEGLKGETQYF. Together with reference TRBV29-1 and TRBJ2-5, the CDR3 gives the full variable domain: SAVISQKPSRDICQRGTSLTIQCQVDSQVTMMFWYRQQPGQSLTLIATANQGSEATYESGFVIDKFPISRPNLTFSTLTVSNMSPEDSSIYLCSATEGLKGETQYFGPGTRLLVL.

This chain uses TRBV20-1 with TRBJ1-3; no definite D call. In germline, CDR1 is DFQATT, CDR2 SNEGSKA (reference sequence). This CDR3 spans 13 amino acids. V gave up 3 bases and J gave up 8 bases, with 14 bases separating them. In DNA, the CDR3 is TGCAGTGCTAGGGCTGGGTCCTTGGACACCATATATTTT. It specifies CSARAGSLDTIYF.

This rearrangement joins TRBV6-1 to TRBJ2-1, with 10 positions matching TRBD1. Germline assignment: CDR1 MNHNS and CDR2 SASEGT. The CDR3 extends over 14 amino acids. V lost 7 bases and J lost 7; bases outside the gene matches: 7. Written as DNA, the CDR3 is TGTGCCAGCAATAGACAGGGGGCAGGGAATGAGCAGTTCTTC. This encodes CASNRQGAGNEQFF.

The rearrangement uses TRBV4-1 and TRBJ2-7; D uncertain. The V end was cut by 0 bases, the J end by 0 bases, with 12 bases between. Germline values: CDR1 MGHRA, CDR2 YSYEKL. This CDR3 comprises 16 residues. CDR3 in DNA: TGCGCCAGCAGCCAAGATTCGCGAACCATCTCCTACGAGCAGTACTTC. This sequence encodes CASSQDSRTISYEQYF.

Regarding this clonotype: Sequence at one end of the junction differs from germline and may be a read error. The rearrangement joins TRBV5-1 to TRBJ2-1; 7 bases match TRBD2. Germline CDR1 and CDR2: SGHRS and YFSETQ. The CDR3 totals 15 residues. CDR3 bases: TGTGCCAGCAGCCGTGAGTGGTTGGGGGGGAATGAGCAGTTCTTC. Protein sequence: CASSREWLGGNEQFF.